The rows below give T cell receptor beta chains drawn from one sample of a study of T cell repertoires in ileal Crohn's disease. Sequenced by immunoSEQ multiplex PCR; TCRdb stores in-frame clones only, minus some. The profile shows 12,000 or so clones, around 80% of them singletons. The sequencing sample was made of ileal tissue. Receptors were obtained from an adult with Crohn's disease. Each CDR3 is given with its conserved first and last residue. Each record gives: D gene, J gene, V gene, clone size, CDR3 protein, CDR3 DNA. The D gene is left open where the match is weak. Some rows mark clone size as missing; the rest say once, few, many or name a class of expanded clone.

- | TRBJ1-5 | TRBV27 | - | CASSLTSPVGGGQPQHF | TGTGCCAGCAGTTTAACTTCTCCGGTAGGGGGGGGTCAGCCCCAGCATTTT
TRBD1 | TRBJ1-2 | TRBV5-1 | - | CASSLGDRAIYGYTF | TGCGCCAGCAGCCTGGGGGACAGGGCAATCTATGGCTACACCTTC
- | TRBJ2-1 | TRBV5-6 | - | CASSWKRGRATLSNEQFF | TGTGCCAGCAGCTGGAAAAGGGGCAGGGCCACCTTGTCCAATGAGCAGTTCTTC
- | TRBJ2-7 | TRBV6-1 | few | CASNPGLYEQYF | TGTGCCAGCAATCCAGGGCTCTACGAGCAGTACTTC
- | TRBJ2-7 | TRBV2 | - | CASRPSSYEQYF | TGTGCCAGCAGGCCCAGCTCCTACGAGCAGTACTTC
- | TRBJ2-1 | TRBV9 | - | CASSGGHLSSHEQFF | TGTGCCAGCAGCGGTGGACATCTTTCAAGTCATGAGCAGTTCTTC
TRBD1 | TRBJ1-4 | TRBV18 | - | CASSRTGTGEKLFF | TGTGCCAGCTCACGGACAGGGACCGGTGAAAAACTGTTTTTT
- | TRBJ2-7 | TRBV5-4 | - | CASSLAGRYEQYF | TGTGCCAGCAGCTTGGCCGGCAGGTACGAGCAGTACTTC
- | TRBJ1-2 | TRBV9 | - | CASSPGQYYGYTF | TGTGCCAGCAGCCCCGGACAGTACTATGGCTACACCTTC
- | TRBJ2-7 | TRBV27 | - | CASSSLASDEYEQYF | TGTGCCAGCAGTTCGTTAGCCAGCGATGAATACGAGCAGTACTTC
- | TRBJ1-2 | TRBV30 | - | CAWSHGRGIYGYTF | TGTGCCTGGAGCCATGGGAGGGGGATATATGGCTACACCTTC
- | TRBJ1-2 | TRBV27 | - | CASRRGTVGNYGYTF | TGTGCCAGCAGGCGGGGAACCGTAGGCAACTATGGCTACACCTTC
TRBD2 | TRBJ2-2 | TRBV6-1 | - | CASSGGFSGLFF | TGTGCCAGCAGCGGGGGGTTTAGCGGGCTGTTTTTT
- | TRBJ1-2 | TRBV5-6 | - | CASSTYNYGYTF | TGTGCCAGCAGCACATACAACTATGGCTACACCTTC
TRBD2 | TRBJ2-7 | TRBV6-1 | once | CASSEGLAGVYEQYF | TGTGCCAGCAGTGAAGGACTAGCGGGAGTATACGAGCAGTACTTC
TRBD1 | TRBJ2-1 | TRBV5-6 | - | CASLARGSSYNEQFF | TGTGCCAGCCTGGCCAGGGGGAGCTCCTACAATGAGCAGTTCTTC
TRBD2 | TRBJ2-1 | TRBV10-1 | - | CASSEGLAGVRQFF | TGCGCCAGCAGTGAAGGGCTAGCGGGAGTGCGGCAGTTCTTC
TRBD1 | TRBJ1-4 | TRBV7-9 | - | CASSNTGTGFEKLFF | TGTGCCAGCAGCAATACCGGGACAGGCTTTGAAAAACTGTTTTTT
TRBD1 | TRBJ1-3 | TRBV5-1 | - | CASSPGPGGQGGNTIYF | TGCGCCAGCAGCCCGGGGCCCGGGGGACAGGGAGGAAACACCATATATTTT
- | TRBJ2-5 | TRBV7-6 | - | CASTTGGPTRETQYF | TGTGCCAGCACCACCGGGGGGCCGACCCGGGAGACCCAGTACTTC
TRBD2 | TRBJ2-2 | TRBV6-5 | - | CASSLAGGLDTGELFF | TGTGCCAGCAGTTTAGCGGGGGGACTGGACACCGGGGAGCTGTTTTTT
- | TRBJ1-3 | TRBV11-2 | - | CASSPLGAGNTIYF | TGTGCCAGCAGCCCCCTCGGGGCTGGAAACACCATATATTTT
- | TRBJ2-1 | TRBV7-9 | - | CAWGSGSYNEQFF | TGTGCTTGGGGTAGCGGATCCTACAATGAGCAGTTCTTC
- | TRBJ2-2 | TRBV9 | - | CASSRFGTNTGELFF | TGTGCCAGCAGCCGCTTTGGGACAAACACCGGGGAGCTGTTTTTT
TRBD1 | TRBJ1-5 | TRBV28 | - | CASSHKNRGRIQPQHF | TGTGCCAGCAGTCACAAGAACAGGGGGCGCATTCAGCCCCAGCATTTT
- | TRBJ2-5 | TRBV9 | - | CASSVAAGFRETQYF | TGTGCCAGCAGCGTAGCTGCAGGCTTCCGAGAGACCCAGTACTTC